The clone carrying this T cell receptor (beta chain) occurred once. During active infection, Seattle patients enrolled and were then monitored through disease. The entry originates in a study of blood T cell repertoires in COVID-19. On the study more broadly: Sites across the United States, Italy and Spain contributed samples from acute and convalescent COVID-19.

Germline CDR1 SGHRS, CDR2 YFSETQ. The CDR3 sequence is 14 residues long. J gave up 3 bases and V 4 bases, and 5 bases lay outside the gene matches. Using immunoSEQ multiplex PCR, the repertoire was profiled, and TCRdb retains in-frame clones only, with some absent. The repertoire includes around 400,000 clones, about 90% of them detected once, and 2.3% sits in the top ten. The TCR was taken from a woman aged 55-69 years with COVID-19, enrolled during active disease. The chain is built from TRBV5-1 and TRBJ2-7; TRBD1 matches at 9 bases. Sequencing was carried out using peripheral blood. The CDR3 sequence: CASSLSDRGYEQYF. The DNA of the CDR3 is TGCGCCAGCAGCCTTTCGGACAGGGGCTACGAGCAGTACTTC.